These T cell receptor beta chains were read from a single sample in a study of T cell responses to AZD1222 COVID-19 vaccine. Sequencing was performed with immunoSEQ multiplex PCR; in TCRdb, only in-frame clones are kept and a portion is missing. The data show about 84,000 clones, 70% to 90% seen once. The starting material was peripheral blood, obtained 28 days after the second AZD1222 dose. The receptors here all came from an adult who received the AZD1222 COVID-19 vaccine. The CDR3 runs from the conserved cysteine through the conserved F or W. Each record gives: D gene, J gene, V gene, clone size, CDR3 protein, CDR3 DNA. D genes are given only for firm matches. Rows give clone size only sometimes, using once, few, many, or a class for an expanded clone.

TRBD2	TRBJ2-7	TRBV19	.	CASSTGLAGRGKPREQYF	TGTGCCAGTAGTACGGGACTAGCGGGAAGAGGAAAGCCTCGTGAGCAGTACTTC
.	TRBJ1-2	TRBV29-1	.	CSVLAAYGYTF	TGCAGCGTTCTTGCAGCGTATGGCTACACCTTC
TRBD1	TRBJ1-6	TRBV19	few	CASSLSKGQTPLHF	TGTGCCAGTAGTCTTAGCAAGGGACAGACACCCCTCCACTTT
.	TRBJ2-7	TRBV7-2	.	CASSLRQTGTYEQYF	TGTGCCAGCAGCTTGCGACAGACGGGTACCTACGAGCAGTACTTC
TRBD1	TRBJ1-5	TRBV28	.	CASSFSGQGYGQPQHF	TGTGCCAGCAGTTTTTCTGGACAGGGGTACGGGCAGCCCCAGCATTTT
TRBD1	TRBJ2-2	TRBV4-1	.	CASSLPGGGSGELFF	TGCGCCAGCAGCTTACCAGGGGGTGGATCCGGGGAGCTGTTTTTT
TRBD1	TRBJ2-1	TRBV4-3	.	CASSQTPGQSYNEQFF	TGCGCCAGCAGCCAAACTCCGGGACAGAGCTACAATGAGCAGTTCTTC
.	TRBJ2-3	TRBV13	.	CASTSGYTQYF	TGTGCCAGCACCTCGGGATATACGCAGTATTTT
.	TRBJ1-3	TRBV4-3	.	CASSQQTSSGNTIYF	TGCGCCAGCAGCCAACAGACAAGCTCTGGAAACACCATATATTTT
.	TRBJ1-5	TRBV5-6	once	CASSLAGRGNQPQHF	TGTGCCAGCAGCTTGGCCGGTAGGGGCAATCAGCCCCAGCATTTT
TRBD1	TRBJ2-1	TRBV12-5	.	CASGRGQGLWGYNEQFF	TGTGCTAGTGGTCGAGGACAGGGATTATGGGGATACAATGAGCAGTTCTTC
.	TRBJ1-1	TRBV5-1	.	CASTAQGLGNTEAFF	TGCGCCAGTACGGCGCAGGGGCTCGGGAACACTGAAGCTTTCTTT
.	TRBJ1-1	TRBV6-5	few	CASRTGLEAFF	TGTGCCAGCAGAACAGGGCTTGAAGCTTTCTTT
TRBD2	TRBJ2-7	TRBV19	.	CASSIGRLAGASYEQYF	TGTGCCAGTAGTATAGGTCGACTAGCGGGAGCGTCCTACGAGCAGTACTTC
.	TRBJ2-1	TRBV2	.	CASSEAYQGASEQFF	TGTGCCAGCAGTGAAGCGTACCAGGGTGCGAGTGAGCAGTTCTTC
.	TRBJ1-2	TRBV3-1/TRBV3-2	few	CASSQQAQGYGYTF	TGTGCCAGCAGCCAACAAGCACAGGGCTATGGCTACACCTTC
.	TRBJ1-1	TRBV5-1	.	CASSLGLNTEAFF	TGCGCCAGCAGCCTAGGTCTGAACACTGAAGCTTTCTTT
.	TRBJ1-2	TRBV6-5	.	CASSSPGRFWGYTF	TGTGCCAGCAGCAGCCCGGGGAGATTTTGGGGCTACACCTTC
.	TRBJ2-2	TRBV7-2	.	CASSEQYTGELFF	TGTGCCAGCAGCGAACAGTACACCGGGGAGCTGTTTTTT
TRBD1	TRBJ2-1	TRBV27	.	CASSLDRARWEQFF	TGTGCCAGCAGTCTCGACAGGGCCCGATGGGAGCAGTTCTTC
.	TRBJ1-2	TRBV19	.	CASSIVGGSNYGYTF	TGTGCCAGTAGTATAGTAGGGGGTTCTAACTATGGCTACACCTTC